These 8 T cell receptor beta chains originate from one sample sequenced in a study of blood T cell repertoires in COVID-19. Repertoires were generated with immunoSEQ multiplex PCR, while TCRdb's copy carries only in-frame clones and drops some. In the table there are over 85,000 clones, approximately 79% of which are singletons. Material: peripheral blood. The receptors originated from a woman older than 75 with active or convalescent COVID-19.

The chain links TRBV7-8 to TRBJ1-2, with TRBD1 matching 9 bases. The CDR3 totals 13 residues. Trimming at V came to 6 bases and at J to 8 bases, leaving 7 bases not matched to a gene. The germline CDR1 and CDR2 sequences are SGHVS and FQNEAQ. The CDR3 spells CASRMDRGEGYTF. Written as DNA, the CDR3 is TGTGCCAGCAGGATGGACAGGGGTGAGGGCTACACCTTC.

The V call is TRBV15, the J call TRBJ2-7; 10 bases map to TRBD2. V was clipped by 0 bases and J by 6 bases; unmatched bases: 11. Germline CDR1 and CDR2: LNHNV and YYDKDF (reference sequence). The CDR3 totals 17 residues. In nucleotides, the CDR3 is TGTGCCACCAGCAGAGATCTGGCTAGCGGGAGAGAAGGCGAGCAGTACTTC. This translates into CATSRDLASGREGEQYF. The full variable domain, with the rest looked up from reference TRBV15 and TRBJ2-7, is DAMVIQNPRYQVTQFGKPVTLSCSQTLNHNVMYWYQQKSSQAPKLLFHYYDKDFNNEADTPDNFQSRRPNTSFCFLDIRSPGLGDTAMYLCATSRDLASGREGEQYFGPGTRLTVT.

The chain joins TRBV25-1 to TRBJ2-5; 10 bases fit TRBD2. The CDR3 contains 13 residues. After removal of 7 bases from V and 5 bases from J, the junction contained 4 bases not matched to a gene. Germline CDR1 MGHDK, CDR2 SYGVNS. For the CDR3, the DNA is TGTGCCAGCACTCGAGCGGGAGGGGAGACCCAGTACTTC. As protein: CASTRAGGETQYF.

This CDR3 reads CARTGINDGYTF. The DNA for the CDR3 is TGTGCCAGGACAGGGATCAACGATGGCTACACCTTC. This sequence joins TRBV2 and TRBJ1-2; the match to TRBD1 covers 7 bases. V lost 9 bases and J lost 6; bases outside the gene matches: 7. Per germline, CDR1 SNHLY and CDR2 FYNNEI. CDR3 size: 12 residues.

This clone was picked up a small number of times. The DNA for the CDR3 is TGTGCCAGCAGCTCACCGGGACAGGGAAACATTCAGTACTTC. Translation: CASSSPGQGNIQYF. The chain carries TRBV5-6 and TRBJ2-4; TRBD1 matches at 9 bases. The CDR3 sequence is 14 residues long. Germline CDR1 reads SGHDT; CDR2 reads YYEEEE. With V trimmed by 3 bases and J by 6 bases, 4 bases remained unmatched.

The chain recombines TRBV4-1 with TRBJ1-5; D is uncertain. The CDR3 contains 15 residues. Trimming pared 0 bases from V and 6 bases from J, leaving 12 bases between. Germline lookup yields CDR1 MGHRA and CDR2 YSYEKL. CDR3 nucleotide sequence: TGCGCCAGCAGCCAAGATATGAGGGTTACTCAGCCCCAGCATTTT. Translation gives CASSQDMRVTQPQHF.

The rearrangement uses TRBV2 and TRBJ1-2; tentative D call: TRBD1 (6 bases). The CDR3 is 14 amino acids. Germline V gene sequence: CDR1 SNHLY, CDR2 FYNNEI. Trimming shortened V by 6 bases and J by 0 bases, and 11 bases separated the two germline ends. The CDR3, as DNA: TGTGCCAGCAGGGACAGCCGAGCTAACTATGGCTACACCTTC. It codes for CASRDSRANYGYTF.

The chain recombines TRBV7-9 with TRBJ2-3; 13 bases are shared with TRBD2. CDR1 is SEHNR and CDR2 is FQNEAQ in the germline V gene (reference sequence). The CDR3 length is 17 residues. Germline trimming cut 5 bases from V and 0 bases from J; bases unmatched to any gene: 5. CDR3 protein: CASSDRGLAGSTDTQYF. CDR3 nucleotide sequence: TGTGCCAGCAGCGACCGGGGACTAGCGGGGAGCACAGATACGCAGTATTTT.